This is a list of T cell receptor beta chains from one sample in a study of T cells in localized non-small cell lung cancer. The assay was immunoSEQ multiplex PCR, and TCRdb's table has in-frame clones only and misses some. The table includes about 46,000 clones, around 81% detected once. This material consisted of peripheral blood mononuclear cells, taken before any cancer treatment. All receptors derive from a man aged 40-75 years with stage III lung adenocarcinoma. CDR3s leave out the opening cysteine and the closing phenylalanine or tryptophan. The order of the fields is CDR3 protein, V gene.

SVERNTEAF TRBV29-1
ASSQHGGTEAF TRBV7-3
ASRPRGDFTDTQY TRBV6-5
ASSGRDRSYNEQF TRBV5-8
ASSLDRGTDTQY TRBV7-7
ASSQRLDGELF TRBV11-1
ASSRGQSEGYEQY TRBV5-1
ASSLLLTGQFTDTQY TRBV11-2
ASSITWDSSYGYT TRBV19
ASGFTTAGAVYEQY TRBV12-5
ASSFSGTPNSPLH TRBV9
ASSIERGRLETQY TRBV19
ASGRDRNSPLH TRBV6-1
ASSLGDSLMTF TRBV7-2
ASSERDYSYEQY TRBV9
ASRRQGRYEQY TRBV19
ASSVGKLMNTEAF TRBV9
ASSLDRDASYEQY TRBV4-2
ASSPDRLPYGYT TRBV18
AIREAAGNSGYT TRBV10-3
ASTSDREMTGELF TRBV19
ASSDWAVDHYEQY TRBV6-5
ASTGPSGELF TRBV5-4
ASSLVTGSNYGYT TRBV5-1
ASGVTQETQY TRBV6-5
AEGEGETYEQY TRBV5-4
ASSYTRDRVHEQY TRBV6-6
ASSLAGGGGTSPLH TRBV5-4
ATSSGDSTDTQY TRBV15
ASSLAYQGAGETQY TRBV7-7
ASTSPDRAYEQY TRBV6-6
AWSPPPGLALYEQY TRBV30
ASSMRRQGLNTEAF TRBV19
SARESTEAF TRBV20-1
ASIGTGGDEKLF TRBV2
ASSLETGAITEQF TRBV5-1
ASSQDLGLDPETQY TRBV4-1
ASSEGPGRDEKLF TRBV2
ASSPSDSAHGYEQY TRBV18
SVEDLRRVGYT TRBV29-1
ATSPGGAVAQGNEQF TRBV15
ASSLSFSGFTDTQY TRBV27
AWSVVLAGFSGANVLT TRBV30
SVDEVQGTYNEQF TRBV29-1
ASSDGLAGGPDTQY TRBV6-4
ASSFAGGEQY TRBV7-8
ASNPTGGGNTIY TRBV7-2
ASSGTGNNYGYT TRBV6-6
ASSARSSRGGYT TRBV6-1
ASSTTGASTGELF TRBV27
ASSVRNIQY TRBV6-1
ASIQGPDYNSPLH TRBV2
ASSEGPSYEQY TRBV10-1
SVSGASETQY TRBV29-1